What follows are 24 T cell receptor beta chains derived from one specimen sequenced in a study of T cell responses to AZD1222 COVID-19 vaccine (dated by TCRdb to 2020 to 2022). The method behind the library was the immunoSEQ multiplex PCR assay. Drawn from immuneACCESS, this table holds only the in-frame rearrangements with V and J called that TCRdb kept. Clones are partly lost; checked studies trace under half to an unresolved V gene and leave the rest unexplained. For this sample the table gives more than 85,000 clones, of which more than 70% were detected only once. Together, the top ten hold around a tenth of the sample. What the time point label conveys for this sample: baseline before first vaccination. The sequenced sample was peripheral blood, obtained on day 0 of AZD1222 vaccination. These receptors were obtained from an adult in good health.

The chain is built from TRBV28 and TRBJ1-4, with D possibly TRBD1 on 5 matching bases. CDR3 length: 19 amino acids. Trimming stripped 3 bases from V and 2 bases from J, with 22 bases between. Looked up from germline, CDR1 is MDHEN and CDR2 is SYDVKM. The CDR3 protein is CASSLELRDTGGTNEKLFF. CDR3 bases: TGTGCCAGCAGTTTGGAGCTGAGGGATACAGGTGGCACTAATGAAAAACTGTTTTTT. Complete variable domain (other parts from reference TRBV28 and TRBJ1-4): DVKVTQSSRYLVKRTGEKVFLECVQDMDHENMFWYRQDPGLGLRLIYFSYDVKMKEKGDIPEGYSVSREKKERFSLILESASTNQTSMYLCASSLELRDTGGTNEKLFFGSGTQLSVL.

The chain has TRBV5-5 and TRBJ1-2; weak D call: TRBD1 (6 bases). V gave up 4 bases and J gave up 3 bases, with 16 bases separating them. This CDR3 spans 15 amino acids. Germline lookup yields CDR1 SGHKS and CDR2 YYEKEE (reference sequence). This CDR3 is CASSPLMGAYYGYTF. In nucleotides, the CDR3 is TGTGCCAGCAGCCCACTGATGGGGGCTTACTATGGCTACACCTTC.

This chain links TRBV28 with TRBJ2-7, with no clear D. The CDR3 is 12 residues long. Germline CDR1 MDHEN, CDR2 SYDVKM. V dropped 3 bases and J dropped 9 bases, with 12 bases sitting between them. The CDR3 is CASSLSPASQYF. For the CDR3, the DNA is TGTGCCAGCAGTTTGTCCCCCGCTTCGCAGTACTTC.

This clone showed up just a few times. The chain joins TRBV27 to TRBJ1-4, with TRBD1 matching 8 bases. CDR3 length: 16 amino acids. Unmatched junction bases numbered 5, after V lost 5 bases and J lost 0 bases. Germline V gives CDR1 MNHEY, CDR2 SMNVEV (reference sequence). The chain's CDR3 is CASSRQGSATNEKLFF. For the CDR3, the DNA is TGTGCCAGCAGTCGACAGGGGAGTGCAACTAATGAAAAACTGTTTTTT. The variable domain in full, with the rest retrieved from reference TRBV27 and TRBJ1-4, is EAQVTQNPRYLITVTGKKLTVTCSQNMNHEYMSWYRQDPGLGLRQIYYSMNVEVTDKGDVPEGYKVSRKEKRNFPLILESPSPNQTSLYFCASSRQGSATNEKLFFGSGTQLSVL.

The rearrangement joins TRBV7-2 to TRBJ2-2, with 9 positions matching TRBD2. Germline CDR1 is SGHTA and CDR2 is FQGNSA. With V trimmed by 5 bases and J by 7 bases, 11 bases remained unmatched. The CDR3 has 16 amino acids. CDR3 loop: CASSPPGLAQSGELFF. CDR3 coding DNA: TGTGCCAGCAGCCCCCCGGGACTAGCACAGAGCGGGGAGCTGTTTTTT.

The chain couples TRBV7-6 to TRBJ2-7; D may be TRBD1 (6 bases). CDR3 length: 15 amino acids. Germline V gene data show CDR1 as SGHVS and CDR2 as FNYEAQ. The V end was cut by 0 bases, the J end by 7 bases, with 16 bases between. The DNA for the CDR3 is TGTGCCAGCAGCTTAGCGGGGCAGGGGTTTGGGGAGCAGTACTTC. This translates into CASSLAGQGFGEQYF.

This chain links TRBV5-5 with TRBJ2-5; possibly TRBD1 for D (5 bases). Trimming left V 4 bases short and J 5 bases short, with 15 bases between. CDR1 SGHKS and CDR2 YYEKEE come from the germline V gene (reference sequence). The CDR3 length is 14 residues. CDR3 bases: TGTGCCAGCAGCCCCGGACATCGAAGGGAGACCCAGTACTTC. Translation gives CASSPGHRRETQYF. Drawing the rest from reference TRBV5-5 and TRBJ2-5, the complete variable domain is DAGVTQSPTHLIKTRGQQVTLRCSPISGHKSVSWYQQVLGQGPQFIFQYYEKEERGRGNFPDRFSARQFPNYSSELNVNALLLGDSALYLCASSPGHRRETQYFGPGTRLLVL.

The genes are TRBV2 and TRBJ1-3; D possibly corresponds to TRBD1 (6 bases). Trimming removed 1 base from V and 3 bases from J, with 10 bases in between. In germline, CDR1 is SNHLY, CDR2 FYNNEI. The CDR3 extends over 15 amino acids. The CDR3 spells CASSEGQVDGNTIYF. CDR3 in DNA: TGTGCCAGCAGTGAAGGACAGGTTGATGGAAACACCATATATTTT.

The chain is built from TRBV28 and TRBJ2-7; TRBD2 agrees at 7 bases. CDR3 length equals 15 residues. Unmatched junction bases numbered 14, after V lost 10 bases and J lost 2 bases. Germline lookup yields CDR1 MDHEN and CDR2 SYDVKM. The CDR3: CATRGVFRGAYEQYF. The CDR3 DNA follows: TGTGCCACCCGAGGGGTCTTTCGGGGGGCCTACGAGCAGTACTTC.

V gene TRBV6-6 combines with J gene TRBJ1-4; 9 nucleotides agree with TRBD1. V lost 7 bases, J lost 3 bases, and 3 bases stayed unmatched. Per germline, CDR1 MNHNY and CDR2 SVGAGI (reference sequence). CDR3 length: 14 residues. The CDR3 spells CASKQGAPNEKLFF. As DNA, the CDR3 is TGTGCCAGCAAACAGGGGGCGCCTAATGAAAAACTGTTTTTT.

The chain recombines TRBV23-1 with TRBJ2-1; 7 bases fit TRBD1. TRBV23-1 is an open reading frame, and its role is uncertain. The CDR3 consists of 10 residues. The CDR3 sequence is CAPTQGEQFF. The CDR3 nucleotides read TGCGCTCCTACACAGGGGGAGCAGTTCTTC.

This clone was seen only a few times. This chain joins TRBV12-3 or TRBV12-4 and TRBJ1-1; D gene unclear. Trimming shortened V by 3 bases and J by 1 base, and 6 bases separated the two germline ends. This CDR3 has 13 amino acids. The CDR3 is CASSFGSNTEAFF. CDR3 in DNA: TGTGCCAGCAGTTTTGGGTCGAACACTGAAGCTTTCTTT.

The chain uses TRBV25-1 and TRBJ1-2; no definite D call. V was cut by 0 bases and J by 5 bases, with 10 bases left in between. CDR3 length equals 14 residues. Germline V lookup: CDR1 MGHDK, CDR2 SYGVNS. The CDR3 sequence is CASSEYRLGYGYTF. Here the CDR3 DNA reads TGTGCCAGCAGTGAATATCGGTTAGGGTATGGCTACACCTTC.

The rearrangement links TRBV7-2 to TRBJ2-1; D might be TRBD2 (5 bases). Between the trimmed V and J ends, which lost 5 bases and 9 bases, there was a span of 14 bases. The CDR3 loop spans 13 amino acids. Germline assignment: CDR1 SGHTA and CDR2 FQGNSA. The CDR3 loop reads CASSPRFEGEQFF. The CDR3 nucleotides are TGTGCCAGCAGCCCCAGGTTTGAGGGTGAGCAGTTCTTC.

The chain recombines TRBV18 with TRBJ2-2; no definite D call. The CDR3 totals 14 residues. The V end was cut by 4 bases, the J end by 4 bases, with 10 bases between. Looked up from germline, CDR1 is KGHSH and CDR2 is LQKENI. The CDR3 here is CASSHGVGTGELFF. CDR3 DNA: TGTGCCAGCTCACACGGAGTGGGCACCGGGGAGCTGTTTTTT.

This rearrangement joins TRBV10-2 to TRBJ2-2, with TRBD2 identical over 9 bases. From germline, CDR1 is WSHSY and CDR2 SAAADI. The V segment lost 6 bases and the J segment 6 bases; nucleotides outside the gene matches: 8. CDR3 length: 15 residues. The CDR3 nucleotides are TGCGCCAGCAGGCAGGCGGGAGGGCCGGCCGGGGAGCTGTTTTTT. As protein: CASRQAGGPAGELFF.

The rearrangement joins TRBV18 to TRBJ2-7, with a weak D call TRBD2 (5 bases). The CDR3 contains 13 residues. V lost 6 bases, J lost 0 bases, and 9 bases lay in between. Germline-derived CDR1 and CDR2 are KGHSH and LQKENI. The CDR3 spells CASSPRASYEQYF. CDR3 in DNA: TGTGCCAGCTCTCCGCGGGCCTCCTACGAGCAGTACTTC.

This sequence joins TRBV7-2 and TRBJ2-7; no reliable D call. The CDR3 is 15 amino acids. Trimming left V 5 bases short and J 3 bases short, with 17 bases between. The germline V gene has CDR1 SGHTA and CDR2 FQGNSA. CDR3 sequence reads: CASSPPWNPNYEQYF. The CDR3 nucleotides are TGTGCCAGCAGCCCCCCTTGGAATCCTAACTACGAGCAGTACTTC.

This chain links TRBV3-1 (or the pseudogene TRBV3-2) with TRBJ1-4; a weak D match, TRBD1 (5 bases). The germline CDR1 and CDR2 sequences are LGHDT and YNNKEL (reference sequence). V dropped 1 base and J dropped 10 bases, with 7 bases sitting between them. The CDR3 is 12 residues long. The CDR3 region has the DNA TGTGCCAGCAGCCAAGGGGGGGGAAAACTGTTTTTT. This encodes CASSQGGGKLFF.

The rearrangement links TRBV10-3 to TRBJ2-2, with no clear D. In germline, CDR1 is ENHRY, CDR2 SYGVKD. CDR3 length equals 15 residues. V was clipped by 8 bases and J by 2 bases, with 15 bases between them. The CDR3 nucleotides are TGTGCCATCGGGGAAGCAGCCCGTAACACCGGGGAGCTGTTTTTT. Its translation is CAIGEAARNTGELFF.

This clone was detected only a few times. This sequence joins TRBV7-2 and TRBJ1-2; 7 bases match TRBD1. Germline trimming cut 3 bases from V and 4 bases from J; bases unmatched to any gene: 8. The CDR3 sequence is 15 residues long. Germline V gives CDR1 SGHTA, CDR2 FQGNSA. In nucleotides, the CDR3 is TGTGCCAGCAGCTTCCTAGGACAGGAGTCCTATGGCTACACCTTC. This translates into CASSFLGQESYGYTF.

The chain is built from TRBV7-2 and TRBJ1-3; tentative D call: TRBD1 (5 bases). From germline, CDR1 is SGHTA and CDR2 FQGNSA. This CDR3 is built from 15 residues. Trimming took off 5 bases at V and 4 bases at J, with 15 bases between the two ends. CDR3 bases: TGTGCCAGCAGCGCGCTCGGGACGCCGGGAAACACCATATATTTT. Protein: CASSALGTPGNTIYF. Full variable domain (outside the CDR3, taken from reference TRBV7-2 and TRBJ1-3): GAGVSQSPSNKVTEKGKDVELRCDPISGHTALYWYRQSLGQGLEFLIYFQGNSAPDKSGLPSDRFSAERTGGSVSTLTIQRTQQEDSAVYLCASSALGTPGNTIYFGEGSWLTVV.

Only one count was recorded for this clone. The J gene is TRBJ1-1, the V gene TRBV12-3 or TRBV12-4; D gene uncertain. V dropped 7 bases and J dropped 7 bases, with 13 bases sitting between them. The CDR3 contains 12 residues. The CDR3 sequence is CASTRDRNEAFF. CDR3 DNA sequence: TGTGCCAGCACCCGAGACCGGAATGAAGCTTTCTTT.

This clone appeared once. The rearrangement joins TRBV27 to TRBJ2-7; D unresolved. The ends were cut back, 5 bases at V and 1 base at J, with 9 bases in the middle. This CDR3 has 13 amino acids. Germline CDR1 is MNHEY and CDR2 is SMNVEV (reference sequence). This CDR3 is CASSPYGSYEQYF. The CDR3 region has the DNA TGTGCCAGCAGTCCTTACGGATCCTACGAGCAGTACTTC.